Each of the 5 T cell receptor beta chains below was sequenced from the same sample in a study of CD8 T cells in Susac syndrome. The RNA, roughly 0.45 to 1 ug, was put through reverse transcription using random hexamers. Using its own MiXCR run on the immunoSEQ multiplex PCR reads, TCRdb lists one record per CDR3 protein. The sample carries 150,000 to 200,000 distinct CDR3 sequences, approximately 93% recorded once. The source material was CD4+ T cells from PBMCs. The receptors shown here come from a human donor with multiple sclerosis.

The chain joins TRBV12-3 or TRBV12-4 to TRBJ2-7, with TRBD2 matching 7 bases. J gave up 0 bases and V 5 bases, and 7 bases lay outside the gene matches. The CDR3 totals 15 residues. The CDR3 reads CASSAAGTNSYEQYF. DNA of the CDR3: TGTGCCAGCAGTGCTGCCGGGACTAACTCCTACGAGCAGTACTTC.

The chain uses TRBV7-2 and TRBJ1-1; no clear D gene. CDR1 and CDR2 (germline): SGHTA, FQGNSA. The CDR3 totals 15 residues. Trimming shortened V by 2 bases and J by 0 bases, and 10 bases separated the two germline ends. The CDR3 DNA is TGTGCCAGCAGCTTATTAAGGTCGGTGAACACTGAAGCTTTCTTT. The encoded protein is CASSLLRSVNTEAFF.

The V gene is TRBV4-1, the J gene TRBJ2-4, with D possibly TRBD2 on 6 matching bases. Germline V gene sequence: CDR1 MGHRA, CDR2 YSYEKL. Trimming took off 0 bases at V and 0 bases at J, with 15 bases between the two ends. This CDR3 spans 18 amino acids. As DNA, the CDR3 is TGCGCCAGCAGCCAAGAGGAGGAGGGGAAGGGAGCCAAAAACATTCAGTACTTC. Amino acids: CASSQEEEGKGAKNIQYF.

This chain connects TRBV7-9 to TRBJ2-5; the D is unclear. The length of the CDR3 is 14 residues. CDR1 is SEHNR, CDR2 FQNEAQ, per germline (reference sequence). Trimming left V 2 bases short and J 5 bases short, with 12 bases between. CDR3 nucleotides: TGTGCCAGCAGCTTACAAACAAAGTGGGAGACCCAGTACTTC. Its protein product is CASSLQTKWETQYF.

The chain's CDR3 is CASSPTLRWNEQFF. The DNA for the CDR3 is TGTGCCAGCAGTCCTACCCTACGGTGGAATGAGCAGTTCTTC. The chain links TRBV3-1 to TRBJ2-1, with D unclear. The germline V and J ends were trimmed by 6 bases and 7 bases, with 16 bases remaining between them. The CDR3 length is 14 residues. The germline CDR1 and CDR2 sequences are LGHDT and YNNKEL (reference sequence).